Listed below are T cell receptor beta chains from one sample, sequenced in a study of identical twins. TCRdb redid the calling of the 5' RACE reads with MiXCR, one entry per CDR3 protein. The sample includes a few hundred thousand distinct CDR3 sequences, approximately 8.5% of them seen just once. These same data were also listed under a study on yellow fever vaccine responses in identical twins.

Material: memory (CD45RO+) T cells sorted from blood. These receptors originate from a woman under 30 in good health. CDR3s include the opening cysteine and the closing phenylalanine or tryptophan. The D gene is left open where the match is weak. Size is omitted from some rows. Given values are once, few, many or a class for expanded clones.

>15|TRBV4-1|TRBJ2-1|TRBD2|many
TGCGCCAGCAGACTCGCGGGGGGGCCAACCTCTGAGCAGTTCTTC
CASRLAGGPTSEQFF
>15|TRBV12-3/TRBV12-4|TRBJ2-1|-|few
TGTGCCAGCAGCAGAGACAGGGCGGGGATGAATGAGCAGTTCTTC
CASSRDRAGMNEQFF
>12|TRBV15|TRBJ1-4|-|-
TGTGCCACCAGCAGAGTGAATGAAAAACTGTTTTTT
CATSRVNEKLFF
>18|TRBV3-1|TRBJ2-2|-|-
TGTGCCAGCAGCCCTGCGATCCCGGGACACCGGAACACCGGGGAGCTGTTTTTT
CASSPAIPGHRNTGELFF
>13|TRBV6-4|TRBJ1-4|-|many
TGTGCCAGCAGTGACCGCCCGAATGAAAAACTGTTTTTT
CASSDRPNEKLFF
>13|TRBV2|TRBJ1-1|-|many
TGTGCCAGCAGAAAATTAGTAGGGACTGAAGCTTTCTTT
CASRKLVGTEAFF
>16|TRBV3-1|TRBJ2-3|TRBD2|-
TGTGCCAGCAGCCCAACTAGCGGGGGGGCCGGTATTACGCAGTATTTT
CASSPTSGGAGITQYF
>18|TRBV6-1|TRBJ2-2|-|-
TGTGCCAGCAGTCTAGGTTACCGCCGGGACACTACCACCGGGGAGCTGTTTTTT
CASSLGYRRDTTTGELFF
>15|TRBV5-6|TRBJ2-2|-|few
TGTGCCAGCACCGCATGGCGGACGAACACCGGGGAGCTGTTTTTT
CASTAWRTNTGELFF
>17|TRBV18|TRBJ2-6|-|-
TGTGCCAGCTCACCACCGTTGTCAGGGGCCGGGGCCAACGTCCTGACTTTC
CASSPPLSGAGANVLTF
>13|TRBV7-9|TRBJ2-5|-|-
TGTGCCAGCAGCCCCGCTGCACAAGAGACCCAGTACTTC
CASSPAAQETQYF
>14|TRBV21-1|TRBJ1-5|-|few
TGTGCCAGCAGCAAAGAGGGGGTCTACCAGCCCCAGCATTTT
CASSKEGVYQPQHF
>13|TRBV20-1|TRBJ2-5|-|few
TGCAGTGCTGGACCGACAGTACAAGAGACCCAGTACTTC
CSAGPTVQETQYF
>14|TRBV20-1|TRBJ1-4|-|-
TGCAGTGCTAGATCATCCGGGGGTACGGAAAAACTGTTTTTT
CSARSSGGTEKLFF
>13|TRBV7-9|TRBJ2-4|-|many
TGTGCCAGCAGCTCTCTTGGGGGGTCCATTCAGTACTTC
CASSSLGGSIQYF
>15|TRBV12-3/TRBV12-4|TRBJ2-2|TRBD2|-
TGTGCCGGCAGCTGGGCGGGGGGAGGATCCGGGGAGCTGTTTTTT
CAGSWAGGGSGELFF
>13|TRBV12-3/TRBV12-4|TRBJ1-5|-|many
TGTGCCAGCAGTTCGGGGGAGGGAGGGCCCCAGCATTTT
CASSSGEGGPQHF
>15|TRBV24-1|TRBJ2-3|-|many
TGTGCCACCAGTGACAGACGTGGGCCAGGGGATACGCAGTATTTT
CATSDRRGPGDTQYF
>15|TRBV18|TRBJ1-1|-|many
TGTGCCAGCTCCAACAGGCGGGGAATGAACACTGAAGCTTTCTTT
CASSNRRGMNTEAFF
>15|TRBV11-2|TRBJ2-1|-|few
TGTGCCAGCAGCTTAGATCGGGTGCAAGTAAATGAGCAGTTCTTC
CASSLDRVQVNEQFF
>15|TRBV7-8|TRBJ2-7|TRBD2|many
TGTGCCAGCAGCTTAAGTCCTAGCGGTGCCTACGAGCAGTACTTC
CASSLSPSGAYEQYF
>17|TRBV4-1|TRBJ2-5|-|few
TGCGCCAGCAGCCAAGGGCCGGGGAGGGGGAAGCAAGAGACCCAGTACTTC
CASSQGPGRGKQETQYF
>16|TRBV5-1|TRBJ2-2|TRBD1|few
TGCGCCAGCAGCACGGGACAGGGGAGTAACACCGGGGAGCTGTTTTTT
CASSTGQGSNTGELFF
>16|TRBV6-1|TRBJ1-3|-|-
TGTGCCAGCAGTGATCGGTACAGGGAGGGTGGAAACACCATATATTTT
CASSDRYREGGNTIYF
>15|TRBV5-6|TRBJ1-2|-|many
TGTGCCAGCAGCTCCGGGCCCCGAGGTTGGAATGGCTACACTTTC
CASSSGPRGWNGYTF
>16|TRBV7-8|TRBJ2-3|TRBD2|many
TGTGCCAGCAGCGCTAGCGGGGGCCTCTACACAGATACGCAGTATTTT
CASSASGGLYTDTQYF
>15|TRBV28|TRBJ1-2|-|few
TGTGCCAGCAGGCCGGCCCAAGGCGGGAGCTATGGCTACACCTTC
CASRPAQGGSYGYTF
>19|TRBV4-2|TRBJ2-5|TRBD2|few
TGTGCCAGCAGCCATAAACCGGGACTAGCGGGGGGGCTCCAAGAGACCCAGTACTTC
CASSHKPGLAGGLQETQYF
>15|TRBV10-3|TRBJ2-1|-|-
TGTGCCATCAGTGAGTCCACCCTGCGACTCGGGCGGCAGTTCTTC
CAISESTLRLGRQFF
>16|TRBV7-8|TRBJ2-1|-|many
TGTGCCAGCAGCTTCACTAGGACGGGTACCTACAATGAGCAGTTCTTC
CASSFTRTGTYNEQFF
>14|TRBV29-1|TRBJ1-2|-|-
TGCAGCGTTGAACGGAGGGCGGATAACTATGGCTACACCTTC
CSVERRADNYGYTF
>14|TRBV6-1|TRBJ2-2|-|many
TGTGCCAGCGTGAAGAACATAGGCACCGGGGAGCTGTTTTTT
CASVKNIGTGELFF
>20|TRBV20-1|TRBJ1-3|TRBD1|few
TGCAGTGCTAGCGCTTTGCCCGGGACAGGGGGTCTGTGGGCTGGAAACACCATATATTTT
CSASALPGTGGLWAGNTIYF
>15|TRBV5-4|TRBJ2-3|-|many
TGTGCCAGCAGCTTGGACAGGGTTAGCACAGATACGCAGTATTTT
CASSLDRVSTDTQYF
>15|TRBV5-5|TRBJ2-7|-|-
TGTGCCAGCAGCTTGATGCCGCAGGGTGGCGACGAGCAGTACTTC
CASSLMPQGGDEQYF
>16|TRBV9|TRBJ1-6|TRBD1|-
TGTGCCAGCAGCGGGAGGACAGGGGTATTCGATTCACCCCTCCACTTT
CASSGRTGVFDSPLHF
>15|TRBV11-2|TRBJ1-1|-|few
TGTGCCAGCAGCGTAGACATGTTTATGAACACTGAAGCTTTCTTT
CASSVDMFMNTEAFF
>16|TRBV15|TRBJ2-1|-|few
TGTGCCACCAGCAGAGAGGGGGATTCGGTAAACAATGAGCAGTTCTTC
CATSREGDSVNNEQFF
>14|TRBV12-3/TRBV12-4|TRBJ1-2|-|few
TGTGCCAGCAGTTTGGCTGGGGAGGACTATGGCTACACCTTC
CASSLAGEDYGYTF
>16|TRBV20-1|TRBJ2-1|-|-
TGCAGTGCTAGACTCCCGGAGGGGAGCTCCTACAATGAGCAGTTCTTC
CSARLPEGSSYNEQFF
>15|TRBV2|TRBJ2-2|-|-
TGTGCCAGCAGTGGCAGGGTAGCGCGGACCGGGGAGCTGTTTTTT
CASSGRVARTGELFF
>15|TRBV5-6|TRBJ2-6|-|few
TGTGCCAGCAGCTTTCGGGGGACTGGGGCCAACGTCCTGACTTTC
CASSFRGTGANVLTF
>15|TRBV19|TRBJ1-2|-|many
TGTGCCAGTACCACCCGGGGGGGCGTCGTCAATGGCTACACCTTC
CASTTRGGVVNGYTF
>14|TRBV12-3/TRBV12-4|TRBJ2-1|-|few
TGTGCCAGCCTAGACAGCTACTTCTACAATGAGCAGTTCTTC
CASLDSYFYNEQFF
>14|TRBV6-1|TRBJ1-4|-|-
TGTGCCAGCAGAGAGACAGGTCGTAATGAAAAACTGTTTTTT
CASRETGRNEKLFF
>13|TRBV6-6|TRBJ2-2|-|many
TGTGCCGCGAGAGGGGGGAACACCGGGGAGCTGTTTTTT
CAARGGNTGELFF
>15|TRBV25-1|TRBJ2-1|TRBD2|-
TGTGCCAGCACCGGGGGAGCGGGAGCATACAATGAGCAGTTCTTC
CASTGGAGAYNEQFF
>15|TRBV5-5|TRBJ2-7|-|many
TGTGCCAGCAGCTTGGAGGGGAGGACAAGGAACGAGCAGTACTTC
CASSLEGRTRNEQYF
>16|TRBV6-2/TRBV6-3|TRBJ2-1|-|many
TGTGCCAGCAATCGGGAACTCGTTAGCTCCTACAATGAGCAGTTCTTC
CASNRELVSSYNEQFF
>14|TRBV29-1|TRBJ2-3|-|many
TGCAGCGTTGAAAGTGTGCGGGGCCCAGATACGCAGTATTTT
CSVESVRGPDTQYF
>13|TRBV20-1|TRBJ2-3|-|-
TGCAGTGCTCTATTCCAGGGGACAGATACGCAGTATTTT
CSALFQGTDTQYF
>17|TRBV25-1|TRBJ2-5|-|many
TGTGCCAGCAGTGAAGAAGGGATAGGAAGTACAAGGGAGACCCAGTACTTC
CASSEEGIGSTRETQYF
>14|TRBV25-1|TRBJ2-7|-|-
TGTGCCAGCAGTGGGTATGGGGGGGCTACGATACAGTACTTC
CASSGYGGATIQYF
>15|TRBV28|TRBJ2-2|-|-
TGTGCCACCTTAACCATTACAGGGTACGGCGGGGAGCTGTTTTTT
CATLTITGYGGELFF
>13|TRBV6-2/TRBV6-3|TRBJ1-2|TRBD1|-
TGTGCCACCACTCCGTCAGGGGGTATTGGCTACACCTTC
CATTPSGGIGYTF